This T cell receptor (beta chain) is from a study of OX40 agonist ivuxolimab in advanced cancers. Whole-study context: Two patients with cutaneous melanoma and one with hepatocellular carcinoma, three in total, showed partial responses.

Enrollment shut out patients with autoimmune disease history or systemic immunosuppression. Notes on this clone: Antigen unknown.

Study results and limitations: There were, on average, more expanded clones in CD8+ T cells than in CD4+.

The data were produced by immunoSEQ multiplex PCR, yet TCRdb's version contains in-frame clones alone and is incomplete. The repertoire holds some 39,000 clones, with over 75% as singletons. Germline CDR1 reads MNHNS; CDR2 reads SASEGT. This CDR3 is 13 amino acids long. Trimming left V 3 bases short and J 0 bases short, with 5 bases between. This chain links TRBV6-1 with TRBJ1-1; D is unclear. The origin of this receptor is an adult with an advanced solid tumor such as melanoma, head and neck, liver or kidney cancer. Sequences were derived from CD4+ or CD8+ T cells sorted from blood, sampled in a trial of the OX40 agonist ivuxolimab. The CDR3 coding sequence is TGTGCCAGCAGTGACTCAATGAACACTGAAGCTTTCTTT. It yields the protein CASSDSMNTEAFF.